Each of the 17 T cell receptor beta chains below was sequenced from the same sample in a study of cytomegalovirus exposure and HLA in healthy donors. Primers: 60 Vbeta forward and 13 Jbeta reverse. Profiled with immunoSEQ multiplex PCR; TCRdb holds only in-frame clones, not every one. The sample has about 170,000 clones; 71% are singletons. The sequenced sample consisted of PBMCs. The receptor set was obtained from a girl under 18 in good health and CMV-seronegative.

The rearrangement joins TRBV30 to TRBJ1-1; D call uncertain. The CDR3 totals 15 residues. V lost 1 base and J 5 bases, leaving 17 bases between the germline ends. The germline V gene encodes CDR1 GTSNPN and CDR2 SVGIG (reference sequence). CDR3 DNA: TGTGCCTGGAGTGGTGGGTTCGGCGAGAGGACTGAAGCTTTCTTT. Protein product: CAWSGGFGERTEAFF.

V usage is TRBV7-9 and J usage is TRBJ2-7; TRBD1 matches 7 bases. Germline CDR1 and CDR2: SEHNR and FQNEAQ (reference sequence). Trimming at V came to 10 bases and at J to 2 bases, leaving 11 bases not matched to a gene. The CDR3 totals 14 residues. The CDR3 loop reads CAIGWTGTAYEQYF. For the CDR3, the DNA is TGTGCCATCGGGTGGACCGGGACAGCCTACGAGCAGTACTTC.

This chain links TRBV2 with TRBJ1-5; 10 bases map to TRBD1. V shed 0 bases and J 7 bases; nucleotides not matched to a gene: 12. Per the germline V gene, CDR1 is SNHLY and CDR2 is FYNNEI. This CDR3 is built from 18 residues. CDR3 sequence: CASSEALGTGVRGQPQHF. As DNA, the CDR3 is TGTGCCAGCAGTGAAGCGCTGGGGACAGGGGTTCGTGGGCAGCCCCAGCATTTT.

The chain is built from TRBV9 and TRBJ1-1; TRBD1 might be the D (6 bases). Germline V lookup: CDR1 SGDLS, CDR2 YYNGEE. The CDR3 extends over 15 amino acids. Trimming left V 3 bases short and J 6 bases short, with 18 bases between. The CDR3 DNA reads as TGTGCCAGCAGCGCCGCCAGGGGTCCCGTGGCTGAAGCTTTCTTT. Translation gives CASSAARGPVAEAFF.

This clone was observed a few times. This sample includes further DNA sequences coding for the same CDR3. The chain carries TRBV5-4 and TRBJ2-7; 10 nucleotides line up with TRBD1. This CDR3 contains 15 residues. Losses at the gene ends were 0 bases for V and 0 bases for J; bases not matched to a gene: 0. Germline V gene lookup returns CDR1 SGHNT and CDR2 YYREEE (reference sequence). CDR3 region: CASSLGQGASYEQYF. As DNA, the CDR3 is TGTGCCAGCAGCTTGGGACAGGGGGCCTCCTACGAGCAGTACTTC.

The chain employs TRBV19 and TRBJ1-2; no clear D. CDR1 LNHDA and CDR2 SQIVND come from the germline V gene (reference sequence). The V and J ends lost 5 bases and 1 base respectively, with 11 bases between them. This CDR3 is 14 amino acids long. This chain's CDR3 is CASSYSRGNYGYTF. DNA of the CDR3: TGTGCCAGTAGTTACTCTCGGGGTAACTATGGCTACACCTTC.

The chain combines TRBV19 with TRBJ2-7; 10 nucleotides line up with TRBD1. CDR3 length: 15 amino acids. V lost 3 bases and J lost 5; bases outside the gene matches: 7. Per the germline V gene, CDR1 is LNHDA and CDR2 is SQIVND (reference sequence). This CDR3 reads CASSIGGQGRNEQYF. In DNA, the CDR3 is TGTGCCAGTAGTATCGGGGGACAGGGGAGAAACGAGCAGTACTTC.

The chain links TRBV7-2 to TRBJ1-5; TRBD1 matches 9 bases. Trimming took 5 bases from V and 7 from J; bases not matched to a gene: 9. The CDR3 covers 15 residues. Germline assignment: CDR1 SGHTA and CDR2 FQGNSA. CDR3 amino acids: CASSRGQGSEQPQHF. The DNA for the CDR3 is TGTGCCAGCAGCAGGGGACAGGGCAGTGAGCAGCCCCAGCATTTT.

The chain uses TRBV27 and TRBJ2-7; D is unclear. The CDR3 totals 13 residues. V dropped 4 bases and J dropped 0 bases, with 7 bases sitting between them. The germline V gene has CDR1 MNHEY and CDR2 SMNVEV (reference sequence). The CDR3 DNA sequence: TGTGCCAGCAGTTCCGCAGTCTCCTACGAGCAGTACTTC. The encoded protein is CASSSAVSYEQYF.

J is TRBJ2-1 and V is TRBV12-5, with D hard to call. Looked up from germline, CDR1 is LGHNT and CDR2 is FRNRAP. Between the trimmed V and J ends, which lost 1 base and 3 bases, there was a span of 10 bases. The CDR3 loop spans 15 amino acids. The DNA of the CDR3 is TGTGCTAGTGGTTTGGACAGTGCCCTCTACAATGAGCAGTTCTTC. It specifies CASGLDSALYNEQFF.

Only a few counts were recorded for this clone. As DNA, the CDR3 is TGTGCCAGCAGAGCGCCCACAGGGAATAATGAAAAACTGTTTTTT. It translates to CASRAPTGNNEKLFF. The genes are TRBV7-9 and TRBJ1-4, with D possibly TRBD1 on 6 matching bases. The CDR3 is 15 amino acids. Trimming left V 6 bases short and J 4 bases short, with 15 bases between. Per the germline V gene, CDR1 is SEHNR and CDR2 is FQNEAQ (reference sequence).

The CDR3 protein is CASSRLGGGKNIQYF. DNA for the CDR3: TGTGCCAGCAGCCGACTGGGTGGAGGCAAAAACATTCAGTACTTC. The chain joins TRBV7-3 to TRBJ2-4; D perhaps matches TRBD2 (5 bases). The CDR3 sequence is 15 residues long. Germline CDR1 reads SGHTA; CDR2 reads FQGTGA. V lost 5 bases and J 3 bases, leaving 14 bases between the germline ends.

CDR3 region: CAWSASGGRLDTQYF. The CDR3 region has the DNA TGTGCCTGGAGCGCCTCAGGGGGCAGGCTAGATACGCAGTATTTT. The chain links TRBV30 to TRBJ2-3, with 8 nucleotides matching TRBD1. CDR3 length: 15 residues. Losses at the gene ends were 3 bases for V and 5 bases for J; bases not matched to a gene: 10. Germline CDR1 GTSNPN, CDR2 SVGIG (reference sequence).

The chain employs TRBV18 and TRBJ1-1; D gene unclear. The germline CDR1 and CDR2 sequences are KGHSH and LQKENI. The CDR3 covers 15 residues. V shed 10 bases and J shed 0 bases, with 18 bases lying between them. The CDR3 nucleotides read TGTGCCACCTCTGGGAGGGAGACCGTGAACACTGAAGCTTTCTTT. Its translation: CATSGRETVNTEAFF.

V and J are TRBV29-1 and TRBJ2-2, with TRBD2 matching 12 bases. Germline V gene lookup returns CDR1 SQVTM and CDR2 ANQGSEA. CDR3 length equals 15 residues. J lost 4 bases, V lost 6 bases, and 6 bases had no gene match. CDR3 DNA: TGCAGCGTGGATCCGGGACTAGCGGGCACCGGGGAGCTGTTTTTT. Amino acids: CSVDPGLAGTGELFF.

V is TRBV28 and J is TRBJ2-2; 15 bases match TRBD2. Germline V gene sequence: CDR1 MDHEN, CDR2 SYDVKM. The length of the CDR3 is 16 residues. The V and J ends lost 6 bases and 6 bases, in that order; junction bases with no gene match: 5. The CDR3 bases are TGTGCCAGCAGGGGGACTAGCGGGGGGCCCCCCGGGGAGCTGTTTTTT. Translated, it gives CASRGTSGGPPGELFF.

This chain uses TRBV21-1 with TRBJ2-4; no DNA check was done on the table's D call, TRBD1. TRBV21-1 has pseudogene status. The CDR3 is 16 amino acids. This CDR3 is CASTSDRGSAKNIQYF. The CDR3 bases are TGTGCCAGCACCTCTGACAGGGGTTCCGCCAAAAACATTCAGTACTTC.